The next 10 T cell receptor beta chains were all read from a single sample in a study of T cell responses to AZD1222 COVID-19 vaccine. Profiling relied on immunoSEQ multiplex PCR, and the TCRdb table lists in-frame clones only, not all of them. The sample has 120,000 or so clones, roughly 87% seen once. The material sequenced was peripheral blood, taken on day 0 of AZD1222 vaccination. These receptors all come from an adult in good health.

This clone was found a few times. The V call is TRBV5-6, the J call TRBJ2-2; 9 nucleotides match TRBD2. The germline V gene has CDR1 SGHDT and CDR2 YYEEEE. V lost 6 bases, J lost 2 bases, and 11 bases stayed unmatched. The CDR3 loop spans 17 amino acids. The CDR3 here is CASTYLAGWRNTGELFF. CDR3 coding DNA: TGTGCCAGCACCTATCTAGCGGGGTGGCGTAACACCGGGGAGCTGTTTTTT.

This chain uses TRBV5-1 with TRBJ2-7; 7 nucleotides line up with TRBD1. V gave up 2 bases and J gave up 0 bases; unmatched junction bases: 5. The germline gives CDR1 SGHRS, CDR2 YFSETQ. This CDR3 contains 15 residues. CDR3: CASSFSTGFSYEQYF. The CDR3 DNA reads as TGCGCCAGCAGCTTCTCGACAGGGTTCTCCTACGAGCAGTACTTC.

The rearrangement joins TRBV5-1 to TRBJ2-5; TRBD1 agrees at 10 bases. Germline CDR1 and CDR2: SGHRS and YFSETQ. There are 17 residues in the CDR3. The V gene end was trimmed by 5 bases and the J gene end by 1 base; junction bases not matched to a gene: 11. DNA for the CDR3: TGCGCCAGCAGGCCGTTGACCGGGACAGGGGCCCAAGAGACCCAGTACTTC. Its translation is CASRPLTGTGAQETQYF.

The rearrangement uses TRBV19 and TRBJ1-5; perhaps TRBD1 as D (5 bases). CDR3 length: 15 amino acids. V lost 3 bases, J lost 2 bases, and 11 bases lay in between. Germline V lookup: CDR1 LNHDA, CDR2 SQIVND (reference sequence). Here the CDR3 reads CASSIGGWGNQPQHF. The DNA of the CDR3 is TGTGCCAGTAGTATCGGGGGTTGGGGCAATCAGCCCCAGCATTTT.

This sequence joins TRBV7-6 and TRBJ2-6; 7 bases map to TRBD1. Germline V lookup: CDR1 SGHVS, CDR2 FNYEAQ. The CDR3 has 21 amino acids. V trimming: 5 bases; J trimming: 0 bases; junction bases outside the gene matches: 19. The CDR3 DNA sequence: TGTGCCAGCAGCCACCCAAGCCGACAGGGAACCTACGACTCTGGGGCCAACGTCCTGACTTTC. Its protein is CASSHPSRQGTYDSGANVLTF.

The genes are TRBV6-2 or TRBV6-3 and TRBJ2-1; 9 bases fit TRBD1. Trimming removed 5 bases from V and 7 bases from J; junction bases left unmatched: 9. Germline CDR1 is MNHEY and CDR2 is SVGEGT. There are 15 residues in the CDR3. CDR3 amino acids: CASSTRTGVYNEQFF. As DNA, the CDR3 is TGTGCCAGCAGTACTAGGACAGGGGTCTATAATGAGCAGTTCTTC.

The chain combines TRBV6-5 with TRBJ2-7; D is unresolved. Germline lookup yields CDR1 MNHEY and CDR2 SVGAGI. With 0 bases removed from V and 3 bases from J, the gap between germline ends came to 6 bases. This CDR3 spans 13 amino acids. CDR3 sequence: CASSYSRYYEQYF. CDR3 sequence (DNA): TGTGCCAGCAGTTACTCCCGATACTACGAGCAGTACTTC.

The chain recombines TRBV19 with TRBJ1-3; D is perhaps TRBD1 (6 bases). The V gene lost 5 bases and the J gene lost 2 bases, with 16 bases spanning the gap. The CDR3 consists of 16 residues. Germline values: CDR1 LNHDA, CDR2 SQIVND (reference sequence). The CDR3 coding sequence is TGTGCCAGTAGTTCTCCGGGGGCCGGTGCTGGAAACACCATATATTTT. It translates to CASSSPGAGAGNTIYF. The full variable domain, completed using reference TRBV19 and TRBJ1-3, is DGGITQSPKYLFRKEGQNVTLSCEQNLNHDAMYWYRQDPGQGLRLIYYSQIVNDFQKGDIAEGYSVSREKKESFPLTVTSAQKNPTAFYLCASSSPGAGAGNTIYFGEGSWLTVV.

V gene TRBV7-3 combines with J gene TRBJ2-5, with 8 bases fitting TRBD2. The V segment lost 5 bases and the J segment 5 bases; nucleotides outside the gene matches: 10. The CDR3 length is 15 residues. Looked up from germline, CDR1 is SGHTA and CDR2 is FQGTGA. CDR3 nucleotide sequence: TGTGCCAGCAGCCTCCAGCGGGGGCGCGGGGAGACCCAGTACTTC. Its protein is CASSLQRGRGETQYF. The full variable domain, with the rest looked up from reference TRBV7-3 and TRBJ2-5, is GAGVSQTPSNKVTEKGKYVELRCDPISGHTALYWYRQSLGQGPEFLIYFQGTGAADDSGLPNDRFFAVRPEGSVSTLKIQRTERGDSAVYLCASSLQRGRGETQYFGPGTRLLVL.

V is TRBV5-6 and J is TRBJ1-5, with TRBD1 matching 11 bases. The V gene end was trimmed by 3 bases and the J gene end by 2 bases; junction bases not matched to a gene: 1. CDR1 and CDR2 from the germline V gene are SGHDT and YYEEEE. CDR3 length equals 15 residues. The CDR3 nucleotides are TGTGCCAGCAGCTGGGGACAGGGGGGCAATCAGCCCCAGCATTTT. Residues: CASSWGQGGNQPQHF.